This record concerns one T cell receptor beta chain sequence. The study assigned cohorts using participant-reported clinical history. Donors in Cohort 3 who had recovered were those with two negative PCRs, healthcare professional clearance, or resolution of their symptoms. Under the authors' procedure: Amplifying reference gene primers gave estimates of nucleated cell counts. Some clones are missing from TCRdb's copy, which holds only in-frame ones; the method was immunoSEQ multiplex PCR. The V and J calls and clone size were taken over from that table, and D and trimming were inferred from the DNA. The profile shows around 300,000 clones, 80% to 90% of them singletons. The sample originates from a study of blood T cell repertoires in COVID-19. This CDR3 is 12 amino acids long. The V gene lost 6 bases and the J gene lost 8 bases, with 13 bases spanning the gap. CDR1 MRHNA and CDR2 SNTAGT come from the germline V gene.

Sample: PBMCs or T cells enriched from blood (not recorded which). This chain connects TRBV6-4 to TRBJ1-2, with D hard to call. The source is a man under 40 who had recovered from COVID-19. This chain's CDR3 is CASRIIREGYTF. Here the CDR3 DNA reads TGTGCCAGCAGGATTATTAGGGAGGGCTACACCTTC.